Below, 22 T cell receptor beta chains from the same sample are listed, as sequenced in a study of blood T cells in healthy people across ages. It was with a sample-barcoded 5' primer and a J-beta primer mix that a second PCR of roughly 6 to 12 cycles was run. TCRdb recomputed calls from the 5' RACE reads with MiXCR, one row per CDR3 protein. The sample has about 680,000 distinct CDR3 sequences, around 49% seen once. The sample taken for sequencing was blood. The source of these receptors is a woman aged 55-70 years in good health.

The CDR3 nucleotides are TGTGCCAGCAGGACAAACAACGACAATGAGCAGTTCTTC. It specifies CASRTNNDNEQFF. This chain uses TRBV6-2 or TRBV6-3 with TRBJ2-1, with D unresolved. V was clipped by 6 bases and J by 5 bases, with 11 bases between them. The CDR3 has 13 amino acids. CDR1 is MNHEY, CDR2 SVGEGT, per germline.

This sequence joins TRBV18 and TRBJ2-1; a weak D match, TRBD1 (6 bases). The CDR3 runs 15 residues. In germline, CDR1 is KGHSH, CDR2 LQKENI. Trimming took 2 bases from V and 3 from J, leaving 11 bases between them. This CDR3 is CASSPKSGDYNEQFF. DNA of the CDR3: TGTGCCAGCTCACCAAAGTCAGGGGACTACAATGAGCAGTTCTTC.

V and J are TRBV5-1 and TRBJ2-7; 10 positions agree with TRBD1. The ends lost 4 bases at V and 7 bases at J; junction bases unmatched: 11. The CDR3 contains 15 residues. Germline CDR1 SGHRS, CDR2 YFSETQ. CDR3 DNA sequence: TGCGCCAGCAGCCAGAGCGGGACAGGGGTCGAGGAGCAGTACTTC. It yields the protein CASSQSGTGVEEQYF.

This chain links TRBV28 with TRBJ1-2; 11 bases map to TRBD1. This CDR3 has 16 residues. CDR1 and CDR2 from the germline V gene are MDHEN and SYDVKM. V shed 6 bases, J shed 3 bases, and the junction held 9 bases outside the gene matches. The CDR3 spells CASSSVPGQGDYGYTF. CDR3 nucleotide sequence: TGTGCCAGCAGCTCAGTACCGGGACAGGGGGACTATGGCTACACCTTC.

The chain joins TRBV20-1 to TRBJ2-1; a weak D match, TRBD2 (6 bases). The J call is doubtful: the DNA matches TRBJ2-7 better. Germline CDR1 reads DFQATT; CDR2 reads SNEGSKA (reference sequence). CDR3 length: 15 amino acids. The CDR3 bases are TGCAGTGCTAGAGATTTCGGGATGGACTACAATGAGCAGTACTTC. It is translated as CSARDFGMDYNEQYF.

This clonotype was counted a few times. The rearrangement uses TRBV3-1 and TRBJ2-7; no reliable D call. There are 14 residues in the CDR3. Germline V gene sequence: CDR1 LGHDT, CDR2 YNNKEL (reference sequence). V was trimmed by 0 bases and J by 0 bases, leaving 6 bases between them. The DNA for the CDR3 is TGTGCCAGCAGCCAAGAATACCACTCCTACGAGCAGTACTTC. Its translation: CASSQEYHSYEQYF.

The chain joins TRBV6-5 to TRBJ1-2; D gene unclear. Germline values: CDR1 MNHEY, CDR2 SVGAGI. The CDR3 is 13 residues long. V shed 4 bases and J shed 6 bases, with 12 bases lying between them. This CDR3 reads CASSFRASDGYTF. The CDR3 nucleotides are TGTGCCAGCAGTTTTAGGGCATCCGATGGCTACACCTTC.

This clonotype was seen a few times. V usage is TRBV12-5 and J usage is TRBJ2-5, with 10 bases that match TRBD2. CDR1 is LGHNT, CDR2 FRNRAP, per germline. V was clipped by 2 bases and J by 1 base; unmatched bases: 7. The CDR3 is 17 residues long. In nucleotides, the CDR3 is TGTGCTAGTGGTTTGATCCTAGCGGGAGAGAGCCAAGAGACCCAGTACTTC. Amino acid sequence: CASGLILAGESQETQYF.

This clonotype was counted only a few times. The rearrangement uses TRBV7-2 and TRBJ2-7; the D gene is possibly TRBD2 (6 bases). CDR1 SGHTA and CDR2 FQGNSA come from the germline V gene. Trimming removed 6 bases at V and 1 base at J, with 16 bases between. The CDR3 loop spans 15 amino acids. The CDR3 coding sequence is TGTGCCAGCAGTTCCCGCGGGGTCAATTCCTACGAGCAGTACTTC. Translating gives CASSSRGVNSYEQYF.

There are a few counts of this clonotype. The CDR3 reads CASSFQGPNYGYTF. CDR3 DNA sequence: TGTGCCAGCAGTTTTCAAGGACCTAACTATGGCTACACCTTC. The chain is built from TRBV27 and TRBJ1-2; D remains ambiguous. The CDR3 sequence is 14 residues long. Germline values: CDR1 MNHEY, CDR2 SMNVEV (reference sequence). The germline V and J ends were trimmed by 3 bases and 0 bases, with 8 bases remaining between them.

This clonotype was recorded a few times. The chain has TRBV7-2 and TRBJ1-1; no clear D. Deletions cut 6 bases from V and 2 bases from J, with 7 bases between. Germline assignment: CDR1 SGHTA and CDR2 FQGNSA. The CDR3 is made up of 12 amino acids. CDR3 protein: CASRDSNTEAFF. CDR3 nucleotides: TGTGCCAGCAGGGATTCAAACACTGAAGCTTTCTTT.

In this sample, this clonotype turned up a few times. This sequence joins TRBV28 and TRBJ2-4, with 15 bases that match TRBD2. TRBJ2-7 matches the DNA end more closely, so the J call is doubtful. The CDR3 spans 16 residues. CDR1 and CDR2 from the germline V gene are MDHEN and SYDVKM. The CDR3, as DNA: TGTGCCAGCAGTAACAGGACTAGCGGGAGGGCCGTCGAGCAGTACTTC. This codes for CASSNRTSGRAVEQYF.

The J gene is TRBJ2-4, the V gene TRBV7-2, with D perhaps TRBD2 (6 bases). This CDR3 has 15 amino acids. V was trimmed by 1 base and J by 1 base, leaving 8 bases between them. Germline V gene lookup returns CDR1 SGHTA and CDR2 FQGNSA. CDR3 coding DNA: TGTGCCAGCAGCTTAGGGGAGGCGGCCAAAAACATTCAGTACTTC. Translating it yields CASSLGEAAKNIQYF.

This clonotype was seen ten or more times. This chain connects TRBV29-1 to TRBJ2-5; D gene uncertain. CDR3 length equals 11 residues. Trimming removed 5 bases at V and 2 bases at J, with 6 bases between. Germline V gene data show CDR1 as SQVTM and CDR2 as ANQGSEA. CDR3 DNA sequence: TGCAGCGTTAACCGACAAGAGACCCAGTACTTC. Protein sequence: CSVNRQETQYF.

This rearrangement joins TRBV3-1 to TRBJ1-2, with D possibly being TRBD1 (5 bases). The germline gives CDR1 LGHDT, CDR2 YNNKEL (reference sequence). The V end was cut by 8 bases, the J end by 3 bases, with 10 bases between. The CDR3 runs to 12 residues. The CDR3 nucleotides are TGTGCCAGCGCCGGGGGAGACTATGGCTACACCTTC. Its protein is CASAGGDYGYTF.

V usage is TRBV28 and J usage is TRBJ2-5; D remains unclear. V was clipped by 8 bases and J by 4 bases, with 17 bases between them. This CDR3 spans 14 amino acids. Germline CDR1 reads MDHEN; CDR2 reads SYDVKM. The CDR3 reads CASLPGDRPETQYF. The CDR3 DNA sequence: TGTGCCAGCCTCCCCGGAGATCGGCCAGAGACCCAGTACTTC.

The chain carries TRBV7-9 and TRBJ1-2, with TRBD1 matching 8 bases. V shed 7 bases, J shed 7 bases, and the junction held 17 bases outside the gene matches. The CDR3 runs 16 residues. Germline loops: CDR1 SEHNR, CDR2 FQNEAQ (reference sequence). The CDR3 reads CASIETGVGQAGGYTF. The CDR3 bases are TGTGCCAGCATCGAAACCGGCGTGGGACAGGCGGGTGGCTACACCTTC.

The chain links TRBV20-1 to TRBJ2-3; the match to TRBD2 covers 9 bases. From germline, CDR1 is DFQATT and CDR2 SNEGSKA (reference sequence). The CDR3 is made up of 14 amino acids. V dropped 7 bases and J dropped 4; count of bases not matched to a gene: 9. The CDR3 reads CSGVGGRVPDTQYF. For the CDR3, the DNA is TGCAGTGGGGTTGGCGGGAGGGTTCCAGATACGCAGTATTTT.

The rearrangement joins TRBV12-3 or TRBV12-4 to TRBJ1-2; a possible D gene is TRBD1 (5 bases). V was clipped by 7 bases and J by 7 bases, with 16 bases between them. The CDR3 spans 13 residues. The CDR3 DNA follows: TGTGCCAGCATCCCAGACCAGGGAGCTGGCTACACCTTC. Translation gives CASIPDQGAGYTF.

The chain couples TRBV5-1 to TRBJ2-1; the match to TRBD2 covers 9 bases. The CDR3 is 15 residues long. Per germline, CDR1 SGHRS and CDR2 YFSETQ. Trimming at V came to 1 base and at J to 6 bases, leaving 5 bases not matched to a gene. Here the CDR3 DNA reads TGCGCCAGCAGCTTGTATCTAGCGGGGACCAATGAGCAGTTCTTC. This translates into CASSLYLAGTNEQFF.

This chain connects TRBV29-1 to TRBJ2-1; 9 bases match TRBD1. J lost 10 bases, V lost 6 bases, and 7 bases had no gene match. CDR1 and CDR2 (germline): SQVTM, ANQGSEA. This CDR3 contains 12 residues. The CDR3 DNA reads as TGCAGCGTCGACAACAGGGGGCAGGAGCAGTTCTTC. This sequence encodes CSVDNRGQEQFF.

In this sample, this clonotype turned up many times. The genes are TRBV29-1 and TRBJ2-1; no definite D call. V was cut by 4 bases and J by 6 bases, with 13 bases left in between. This CDR3 has 13 amino acids. The germline CDR1 and CDR2 sequences are SQVTM and ANQGSEA. DNA of the CDR3: TGCAGCGTTGGGTCCGAAGAAGGCAATGAGCAGTTCTTC. Its protein product is CSVGSEEGNEQFF.